The clone carrying this T cell receptor (beta chain) was counted between two and nine times. TCRdb fed the 5' RACE reads into MiXCR, producing one record per CDR3 protein. This table has around 50,000 distinct CDR3 sequences, more than 6% appearing once. These data belong to a study of T cells after yellow fever vaccination. Overall study: Separation of EM, EMRA, CM and Tscm memory subsets by sorting relied on CD3, CD45RA, CCR7 and CD95. Study results and limitations: Most clones from primary vaccination resurfaced after the booster (around 97% CD4, approximately 88% CD8). Some clonotypes, a small share, were shared between CD4 and CD8 compartments. Contamination of FACS-sorted repertoires by abundant clonotypes from the bulk population could occur.

The CDR3 runs 19 residues. CDR1 is LNHNV and CDR2 is YYDKDF in the germline V gene (reference sequence). V shed 0 bases and J 1 base; nucleotides not matched to a gene: 11. The source of this sequence is a man under 40 who received the YFV17D yellow fever vaccine. The chain recombines TRBV15 with TRBJ2-5, with 10 bases aligning to TRBD2. The sample in question was PBMCs, either bulk or a sorted T-cell subset (CD4+, CD8+, memory, or dextramer-sorted; not recorded which), obtained 45 days after the yellow fever booster vaccination. The CDR3 loop is CATSRDRGTSAALQETQYF. CDR3 bases: TGTGCCACCAGCAGAGACCGTGGGACTAGCGCAGCTCTCCAAGAGACCCAGTACTTC. Together with reference TRBV15 and TRBJ2-5, the CDR3 gives the full variable domain: DAMVIQNPRYQVTQFGKPVTLSCSQTLNHNVMYWYQQKSSQAPKLLFHYYDKDFNNEADTPDNFQSRRPNTSFCFLDIRSPGLGDTAMYLCATSRDRGTSAALQETQYFGPGTRLLVL.